The sequence of this T cell receptor (beta chain) was determined in a study of T cell responses to AZD1222 COVID-19 vaccine. Clones were sequenced by immunoSEQ multiplex PCR, and TCRdb holds only the in-frame ones, with some missing. The table records 86,000 or so clones, approximately 89% of them present only once. Whole-study results and caveats: Donors were mostly white British, more females; clonal diversity possibly underestimated. Reports indicate that nearly half of spike-specific TCRs are directed at unmutated variant regions. Only a handful of AZD1222 recipients, more than 5 in all, had baseline seropositivity.

Comments on this clone: Its antigen is currently unknown.

V lost 4 bases and J lost 11; bases outside the gene matches: 14. CDR3 length: 16 amino acids. CDR1 is SGHNT, CDR2 YYREEE, per germline (reference sequence). V and J are TRBV5-4 and TRBJ2-2; TRBD1 matches at 10 bases. The material sequenced was peripheral blood, taken on day 0 of AZD1222 vaccination. The receptor's source is an adult in good health. Here the CDR3 DNA reads TGTGCCAGCAGCGGGACAGGGGCCGGGTACCGGGGAGAGCTGTTTTTT. Encoded protein: CASSGTGAGYRGELFF.